These T cell receptor beta chains were read from a single sample in a study of CD8+CD57+ T cells in acquired aplastic anemia. From the reads, TCRdb called clonotypes with MiXCR, one entry per CDR3 protein. The repertoire holds a few hundred thousand distinct CDR3 sequences, under 65% seen once, with about 31% in the top ten. Source material: sorted CD4+, CD8+, or CD8+CD57+ T cells (not recorded which) from PBMCs. The receptors stem from a human donor in good health. Both conserved end residues are part of each CDR3. The order of the fields is CDR3 protein, CDR3 DNA, D gene, J gene, V gene, clone size. The D gene is left open where the match is weak. Where a row states a size, it is once, few, many or the class of an expanded clone; other rows omit it.

CDR3: CASSANLAGAKNNEQFF
DNA: TGTGCCAGCAGCGCTAATCTAGCGGGGGCGAAAAACAATGAGCAGTTCTTC
D: TRBD2
J: TRBJ2-1
V: TRBV6-1
size: few

CDR3: CASRRAGGAAEAFF
DNA: TGTGCCAGCAGACGCGCGGGGGGCGCAGCTGAAGCTTTCTTT
D: .
J: TRBJ1-1
V: TRBV7-9
size: few

CDR3: CASSPPGETQCF
DNA: TGTGCCAGCAGCCCACCGGGGGAGACCCAGTGCTTC
D: .
J: TRBJ2-5
V: TRBV7-8
size: .

CDR3: CASSLVSGANVLTF
DNA: TGCGCCAGCAGCTTGGTGTCTGGGGCCAACGTCCTGACTTTC
D: .
J: TRBJ2-6
V: TRBV5-1
size: .

CDR3: CASSFSDTQYF
DNA: TGTGCCAGCAGCTTTTCGGATACGCAGTATTTT
D: .
J: TRBJ2-3
V: TRBV7-9
size: .

CDR3: CASSTTPYEQYF
DNA: TGCGCCAGCAGCACGACCCCCTACGAGCAGTACTTC
D: .
J: TRBJ2-7
V: TRBV5-1
size: .

CDR3: CASGSRGATDTQYF
DNA: TGTGCCAGCGGATCGAGGGGAGCCACAGATACGCAGTATTTT
D: .
J: TRBJ2-3
V: TRBV11-1
size: .

CDR3: CASSLDGTGLFFGDTEAFF
DNA: TGCGCCAGCAGCTTGGACGGGACAGGGTTGTTTTTTGGTGATACTGAAGCTTTCTTT
D: TRBD1
J: TRBJ1-1
V: TRBV5-1
size: many

CDR3: CASNLMGQYNEQFF
DNA: TGTGCCAGCAACCTAATGGGACAGTACAATGAGCAGTTCTTC
D: TRBD1
J: TRBJ2-1
V: TRBV27
size: .

CDR3: CATSRGVSGVGNTIYF
DNA: TGTGCCACCAGCAGAGGAGTGTCGGGAGTGGGAAACACCATATATTTT
D: .
J: TRBJ1-3
V: TRBV15
size: .

CDR3: CASSVKDRGPKKLFF
DNA: TGTGCCAGCAGCGTAAAGGACAGGGGGCCGAAAAAACTGTTTTTT
D: TRBD1
J: TRBJ1-4
V: TRBV7-3
size: .

CDR3: CASSMGQGAYQQFF
DNA: TGTGCCAGCAGCATGGGACAGGGGGCCTACCAGCAGTTCTTC
D: TRBD1
J: TRBJ2-1
V: TRBV7-9
size: .

CDR3: CSYGGASYEQYF
DNA: TGCAGTTACGGGGGGGCCTCCTACGAGCAGTACTTC
D: TRBD2
J: TRBJ2-7
V: TRBV20-1
size: .

CDR3: CACSLAYTGSSYGQYF
DNA: TGTGCCTGCAGCTTAGCTTATACGGGCAGCTCCTACGGGCAGTACTTC
D: .
J: TRBJ2-7
V: TRBV7-9
size: .

CDR3: CASTLTGSEQYF
DNA: TGTGCCAGCACCTTAACAGGGTCCGAGCAGTACTTC
D: .
J: TRBJ2-7
V: TRBV2
size: few

CDR3: CSSTGQGDYEQYF
DNA: TGCAGCTCAACTGGACAGGGGGACTACGAGCAGTACTTC
D: TRBD1
J: TRBJ2-7
V: TRBV29-1
size: .

CDR3: CASSSGSGLADQETQYF
DNA: TGTGCCAGCAGCTCCGGCTCCGGACTAGCCGATCAGGAGACCCAGTACTTC
D: TRBD2
J: TRBJ2-5
V: TRBV5-4
size: .

CDR3: CASSGDNQETQYF
DNA: TGTGCCAGCAGTGGGGACAACCAAGAGACCCAGTACTTC
D: .
J: TRBJ2-5
V: TRBV27
size: many

CDR3: CATTDRGTGELFF
DNA: TGTGCCACCACGGACAGGGGAACCGGGGAGCTGTTTTTT
D: TRBD1
J: TRBJ2-2
V: TRBV24-1
size: once

CDR3: CSAPFRTGGGTDTQYF
DNA: TGCAGTGCCCCGTTTAGGACAGGGGGCGGCACAGATACGCAGTATTTT
D: TRBD1
J: TRBJ2-3
V: TRBV20-1
size: .

CDR3: CASSGGAALDF
DNA: TGTGCCAGCAGCGGGGGGGCAGCCCTAGATTTT
D: .
J: TRBJ1-5
V: TRBV2
size: .

CDR3: CSAPVLGTAPNTGELFF
DNA: TGCAGTGCGCCGGTGCTTGGGACAGCCCCGAACACCGGGGAGCTGTTTTTT
D: TRBD1
J: TRBJ2-2
V: TRBV20-1
size: few

CDR3: CASSLALGTGSTDTQYF
DNA: TGTGCCAGCAGCTTAGCGCTTGGGACAGGGAGCACAGATACGCAGTATTTT
D: TRBD1
J: TRBJ2-3
V: TRBV7-2
size: few

CDR3: CASSSNPGLDTF
DNA: TGTGCCAGCAGTTCGAACCCGGGCCTGGACACCTTC
D: .
J: TRBJ1-2
V: TRBV6-6
size: .

CDR3: CASSKSRDTEYF
DNA: TGTGCCAGCAGCAAGTCGAGGGACACGGAGTATTTT
D: .
J: TRBJ2-3
V: TRBV5-8
size: many

CDR3: CASTPAGPDTGELFF
DNA: TGTGCCAGCACCCCGGCGGGACCCGACACCGGGGAGCTGTTTTTT
D: .
J: TRBJ2-2
V: TRBV7-3
size: many

CDR3: CAIKTGDTDTQYF
DNA: TGTGCCATCAAAACAGGGGACACAGATACGCAGTATTTT
D: TRBD1
J: TRBJ2-3
V: TRBV10-3
size: .

CDR3: CASSVGLISSYEQYF
DNA: TGTGCCAGCAGCGTAGGTCTGATCTCCTCCTACGAGCAGTACTTC
D: .
J: TRBJ2-7
V: TRBV9
size: .

CDR3: CSARNAREDTGEQYF
DNA: TGCAGTGCTAGAAACGCGCGGGAGGACACCGGGGAGCAGTACTTC
D: TRBD2
J: TRBJ2-7
V: TRBV20-1
size: .

CDR3: CACTKQGQFSGANVLAF
DNA: TGTGCCTGCACCAAACAGGGGCAATTCTCTGGGGCCAACGTCCTGGCTTTC
D: TRBD1
J: TRBJ2-6
V: TRBV7-6
size: .

CDR3: CASRDGQANTGELFF
DNA: TGTGCCAGCAGGGATGGACAGGCGAACACCGGGGAGCTGTTTTTT
D: TRBD1
J: TRBJ2-2
V: TRBV2
size: once

CDR3: CASSTTGALGNTF
DNA: TGTGCCAGCAGCACGACAGGGGCTCTTGGAAACACCTTC
D: TRBD1
J: TRBJ1-2
V: TRBV7-8
size: .

CDR3: CVSSEYRGRVYEQYF
DNA: TGTGTCAGCAGTGAGTACAGGGGGCGCGTCTACGAGCAGTACTTC
D: TRBD1
J: TRBJ2-7
V: TRBV2
size: .

CDR3: CASSSGLAIYNEQFF
DNA: TGCGCCAGCAGCTCCGGACTAGCGATCTACAATGAGCAGTTCTTC
D: TRBD2
J: TRBJ2-1
V: TRBV5-1
size: many

CDR3: CATSGPGLAISEQFF
DNA: TGTGCCACCAGCGGTCCGGGACTAGCCATCAGTGAGCAGTTCTTC
D: TRBD2
J: TRBJ2-1
V: TRBV15
size: .

CDR3: CASSSSPMGAEQYF
DNA: TGTGCCAGCAGCTCATCCCCCATGGGTGCCGAGCAGTACTTC
D: .
J: TRBJ2-7
V: TRBV7-8
size: .

CDR3: CSATTSGREYEQYF
DNA: TGCAGTGCGACCACTAGCGGGAGAGAGTACGAGCAGTACTTC
D: TRBD2
J: TRBJ2-7
V: TRBV20-1
size: many

CDR3: CASSPGGGRFYEQYF
DNA: TGTGCCAGCAGCCCCGGGGGAGGCAGATTCTACGAGCAGTACTTC
D: .
J: TRBJ2-7
V: TRBV3-1
size: .

CDR3: CASSLLPGSGTDTQYF
DNA: TGTGCCAGCAGCTTACTTCCTGGGAGCGGCACAGATACGCAGTATTTT
D: .
J: TRBJ2-3
V: TRBV11-3
size: .

CDR3: CSVEVSSGGVVYEQYF
DNA: TGCAGCGTTGAGGTGTCTAGCGGGGGGGTGGTCTACGAGCAGTACTTC
D: TRBD2
J: TRBJ2-7
V: TRBV29-1
size: .

CDR3: CASRSGLAGEVQETQYF
DNA: TGTGCCAGCAGATCTGGACTAGCGGGAGAGGTCCAAGAGACCCAGTACTTC
D: TRBD2
J: TRBJ2-5
V: TRBV7-2
size: once

CDR3: CASSPSTRGGETQYF
DNA: TGTGCCAGCTCACCGTCGACCAGGGGGGGAGAGACCCAGTACTTC
D: .
J: TRBJ2-5
V: TRBV18
size: .

CDR3: CSASSQFRGRRSESPLHF
DNA: TGCAGTGCTAGTAGCCAGTTCAGGGGGCGGCGGTCAGAATCACCCCTCCACTTT
D: TRBD1
J: TRBJ1-6
V: TRBV20-1
size: .

CDR3: CASSPFAGVQPQHF
DNA: TGTGCCAGCAGCCCCTTTGCCGGGGTTCAGCCCCAGCATTTT
D: .
J: TRBJ1-5
V: TRBV2
size: .

CDR3: CASRPGTGASYNEQFF
DNA: TGTGCCAGCCGCCCGGGGACAGGGGCCTCCTACAATGAGCAGTTCTTC
D: TRBD1
J: TRBJ2-1
V: TRBV28
size: few